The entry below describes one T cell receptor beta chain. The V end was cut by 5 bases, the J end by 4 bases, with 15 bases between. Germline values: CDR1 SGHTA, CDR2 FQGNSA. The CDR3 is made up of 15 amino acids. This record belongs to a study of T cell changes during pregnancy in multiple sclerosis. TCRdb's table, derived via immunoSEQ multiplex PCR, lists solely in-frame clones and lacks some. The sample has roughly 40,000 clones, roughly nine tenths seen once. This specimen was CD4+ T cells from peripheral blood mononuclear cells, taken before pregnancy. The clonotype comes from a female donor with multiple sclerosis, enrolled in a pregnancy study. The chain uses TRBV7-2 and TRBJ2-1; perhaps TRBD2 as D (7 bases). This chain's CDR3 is CASSRRGGQYNEQFF. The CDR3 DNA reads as TGTGCCAGCAGCCGTCGCGGGGGACAATACAATGAGCAGTTCTTC. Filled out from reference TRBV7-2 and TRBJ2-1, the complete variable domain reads GAGVSQSPSNKVTEKGKDVELRCDPISGHTALYWYRQSLGQGLEFLIYFQGNSAPDKSGLPSDRFSAERTGGSVSTLTIQRTQQEDSAVYLCASSRRGGQYNEQFFGPGTRLTVL.